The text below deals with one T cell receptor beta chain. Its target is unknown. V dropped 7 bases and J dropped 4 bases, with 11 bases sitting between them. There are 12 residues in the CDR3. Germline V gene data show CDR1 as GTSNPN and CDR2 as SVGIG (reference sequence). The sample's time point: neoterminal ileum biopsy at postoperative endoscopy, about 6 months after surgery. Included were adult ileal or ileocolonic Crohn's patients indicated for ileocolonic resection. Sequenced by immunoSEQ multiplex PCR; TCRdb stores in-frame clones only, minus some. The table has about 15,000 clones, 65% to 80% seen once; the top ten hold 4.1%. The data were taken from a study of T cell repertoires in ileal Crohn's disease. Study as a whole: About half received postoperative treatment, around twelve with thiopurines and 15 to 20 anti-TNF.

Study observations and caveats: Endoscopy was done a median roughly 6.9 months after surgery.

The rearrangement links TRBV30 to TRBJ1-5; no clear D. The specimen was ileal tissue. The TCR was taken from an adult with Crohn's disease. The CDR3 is CASQDGNQPQHF. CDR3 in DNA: TGTGCCTCCCAGGACGGGAATCAGCCCCAGCATTTT.